The 19 T cell receptor beta chains in this list originate from one sample, sequenced in a study of a mutant IDH1 vaccine in newly diagnosed glioma. Repertoires were generated with immunoSEQ multiplex PCR, while TCRdb's copy carries only in-frame clones and drops some. The sample contains 60,000 or so clones, 70% to 90% of which appear only once. No antigen is known for these receptors. The time point denotes: week 11, during vaccination. In the vaccine, a single dose held 300 ug of the mutant IDH1 20-mer peptide, along with topical imiquimod. The sequencing here drew on PBMCs, taken from a glioma patient whose treatment included an IDH1 peptide vaccine. Receptors were obtained from a man aged 40-50 years with glioma.

The chain couples TRBV6-5 to TRBJ2-3, with D possibly being TRBD2 (5 bases). The ends were cut back, 0 bases at V and 2 bases at J, with 12 bases in the middle. Germline CDR1 MNHEY, CDR2 SVGAGI. The CDR3 runs 16 residues. The CDR3 spells CASSYSSSGHTDTQYF. Written as DNA, the CDR3 is TGTGCCAGCAGTTACTCTTCAAGCGGCCACACAGATACGCAGTATTTT.

V and J are TRBV7-2 and TRBJ2-3, with D unclear. CDR1 is SGHTA and CDR2 is FQGNSA in the germline V gene. The CDR3 sequence is 15 residues long. Deletions cut 4 bases from V and 0 bases from J, with 11 bases between. The CDR3 protein is CASSSQSASTDTQYF. CDR3 DNA: TGTGCCAGCAGCTCCCAGTCGGCTAGCACAGATACGCAGTATTTT.

The J gene is TRBJ2-1, the V gene TRBV10-3; 11 bases match TRBD2. The germline gives CDR1 ENHRY, CDR2 SYGVKD. The V and J ends lost 3 bases and 0 bases, in that order; junction bases with no gene match: 1. The CDR3 has 16 residues. In DNA form, the CDR3 reads TGTGCCATCAGTGAACTAGCGGGGGCCTCCTACAATGAGCAGTTCTTC. Translating it yields CAISELAGASYNEQFF.

V and J are TRBV7-3 and TRBJ2-2, with D maybe TRBD2 (5 bases). V was shortened by 2 bases and J by 5 bases, with 15 bases between the two germline ends. The germline V gene encodes CDR1 SGHTA and CDR2 FQGTGA. CDR3 size: 16 residues. The CDR3 region is CASSLFAGFGTGELFF. The CDR3 DNA sequence: TGTGCCAGCAGCTTATTTGCGGGTTTTGGGACCGGGGAGCTGTTTTTT.

The V call is TRBV6-6, the J call TRBJ2-1; 10 positions agree with TRBD2. The germline V gene has CDR1 MNHNY and CDR2 SVGAGI (reference sequence). The length of the CDR3 is 14 residues. V lost 7 bases and J lost 3; bases outside the gene matches: 3. CDR3: CASTLAGVYNEQFF. The CDR3 nucleotides read TGTGCCAGCACCCTAGCGGGAGTCTACAATGAGCAGTTCTTC.

This clone has a handful of counts. The chain is built from TRBV7-7 and TRBJ2-5; possibly TRBD1 or TRBD2 for D (7 bases each). CDR3 length: 15 amino acids. The germline V gene encodes CDR1 SSHAT and CDR2 FNYEAQ (reference sequence). The DNA for the CDR3 is TGTGCTAGCGGGTACAGGGGTTTCGGCCAAGAGACCCAGTACTTC. This translates into CASGYRGFGQETQYF.

This chain connects TRBV7-9 to TRBJ2-3, with D possibly being TRBD2 (6 bases). V gave up 6 bases and J gave up 4 bases, with 26 bases separating them. CDR1 and CDR2 from the germline V gene are SEHNR and FQNEAQ (reference sequence). This CDR3 is built from 18 residues. The CDR3 DNA follows: TGTGCCAGCAGGTTCGGCTACGGAGGGACGAACCTGCCAGATACGCAGTATTTT. Translating gives CASRFGYGGTNLPDTQYF.

The genes are TRBV28 and TRBJ1-6; D is unresolved. Germline V gene data show CDR1 as MDHEN and CDR2 as SYDVKM. V lost 3 bases to trimming and J lost 3 bases, with 9 bases between them. The CDR3 extends over 15 amino acids. The CDR3 is CASSFEDVYNSPLHF. The DNA of the CDR3 is TGTGCCAGCAGTTTTGAGGACGTCTATAATTCACCCCTCCACTTT. The full variable domain, its missing parts supplied by reference TRBV28 and TRBJ1-6, is DVKVTQSSRYLVKRTGEKVFLECVQDMDHENMFWYRQDPGLGLRLIYFSYDVKMKEKGDIPEGYSVSREKKERFSLILESASTNQTSMYLCASSFEDVYNSPLHFGNGTRLTVT.

This chain joins TRBV6-5 and TRBJ2-1, with D unresolved. From germline, CDR1 is MNHEY and CDR2 SVGAGI. The CDR3 runs 15 residues. The V end was cut by 5 bases, the J end by 9 bases, with 20 bases between. CDR3 sequence reads: CASSPPARFSGEQFF. CDR3 DNA: TGTGCCAGCAGTCCCCCTGCAAGATTTTCTGGTGAGCAGTTCTTC.

The V and J genes are TRBV15 and TRBJ2-7; 12 bases fit TRBD2. Germline CDR1 is LNHNV and CDR2 is YYDKDF (reference sequence). This CDR3 contains 16 residues. The trim removed 1 base at V and 5 bases at J, leaving 6 bases unmatched. CDR3: CATSRGLAGGYHEQYF. CDR3 coding DNA: TGTGCCACCAGCAGAGGGCTAGCGGGAGGGTATCACGAGCAGTACTTC.

J is TRBJ2-2 and V is TRBV7-9, with 7 bases that match TRBD1. The CDR3 totals 17 residues. Germline V gives CDR1 SEHNR, CDR2 FQNEAQ (reference sequence). The V and J ends lost 5 bases and 2 bases, in that order; junction bases with no gene match: 11. The CDR3 is CASSPTKGGPNTGELFF. The CDR3, as DNA: TGTGCCAGCAGCCCGACCAAAGGGGGCCCTAACACCGGGGAGCTGTTTTTT.

V gene TRBV5-1 combines with J gene TRBJ1-2; TRBD1 might be the D (5 bases). Trimming removed 5 bases from V and 4 bases from J, with 21 bases in between. Germline CDR1 and CDR2: SGHRS and YFSETQ. The CDR3 runs to 16 residues. The CDR3: CASSIGGDARFYGYTF. The DNA of the CDR3 is TGCGCCAGCAGTATCGGTGGGGACGCTCGGTTCTATGGCTACACCTTC.

CDR3 region: CASSQGAEEDTIYF. In nucleotides, the CDR3 is TGCGCCAGCAGCCAAGGCGCCGAAGAGGACACCATATATTTT. The chain joins TRBV4-3 to TRBJ1-3; D is undetermined. Germline V gene sequence: CDR1 LGHNA, CDR2 YSLEER. CDR3 length equals 14 residues. V was shortened by 1 base and J by 8 bases, with 12 bases between the two germline ends.

The chain employs TRBV4-1 and TRBJ1-1; D is possibly TRBD1 (6 bases). The germline V gene has CDR1 MGHRA and CDR2 YSYEKL. Between the trimmed V and J ends, which lost 4 bases and 1 base, there was a span of 13 bases. The CDR3 sequence is 15 residues long. CDR3 sequence (DNA): TGCGCCAGCAGCCGCACACAGGGAGGGAACACTGAAGCTTTCTTT. Protein product: CASSRTQGGNTEAFF.

The CDR3 reads CASRPGLAGGPAETQYF. The CDR3 nucleotides are TGCGCCAGCAGACCGGGACTAGCGGGGGGGCCAGCGGAGACCCAGTACTTC. This rearrangement joins TRBV5-1 to TRBJ2-5; TRBD2 aligns across 16 bases. Germline assignment: CDR1 SGHRS and CDR2 YFSETQ. Unmatched junction bases numbered 9, after V lost 5 bases and J lost 5 bases. The CDR3 is 17 amino acids.

CDR3 in DNA: TGTGCCAGCGGCAGGGAGTGGGACACCGGGGAGCTGTTTTTT. Translated: CASGREWDTGELFF. The chain carries TRBV7-2 and TRBJ2-2; D may correspond to TRBD1 or TRBD2 (5 bases each). There are 14 residues in the CDR3. Trimming left V 8 bases short and J 3 bases short, with 13 bases between. Germline CDR1 reads SGHTA; CDR2 reads FQGNSA.

J is TRBJ1-1 and V is TRBV5-1; 7 bases agree with TRBD1. Per germline, CDR1 SGHRS and CDR2 YFSETQ. Losses at the gene ends were 3 bases for V and 2 bases for J; bases not matched to a gene: 16. The CDR3 spans 18 residues. For the CDR3, the DNA is TGCGCCAGCAGCTCGACAGGGAACACTATCTTCCCTAACACTGAAGCTTTCTTT. It yields the protein CASSSTGNTIFPNTEAFF.

The chain is built from TRBV11-2 and TRBJ1-2; tentative D call: TRBD1 (5 bases). V was clipped by 1 base and J by 6 bases, with 12 bases between them. CDR3 length: 14 residues. Germline CDR1 reads SGHAT; CDR2 reads FQNNGV. CDR3: CASSLVLREHGYTF. The CDR3, as DNA: TGTGCCAGCAGCTTAGTTCTCAGGGAACATGGCTACACCTTC. Full variable domain (rest looked up from reference TRBV11-2 and TRBJ1-2): EAGVAQSPRYKIIEKRQSVAFWCNPISGHATLYWYQQILGQGPKLLIQFQNNGVVDDSQLPKDRFSAERLKGVDSTLKIQPAKLEDSAVYLCASSLVLREHGYTFGSGTRLTVV.

The rearrangement joins TRBV7-9 to TRBJ1-1; 8 nucleotides match TRBD1. Looked up from germline, CDR1 is SEHNR and CDR2 is FQNEAQ (reference sequence). CDR3 length: 14 residues. Trimming took 1 base from V and 6 from J; bases not matched to a gene: 4. CDR3: CASSLDRGLAEAFF. In DNA, the CDR3 is TGTGCCAGCAGCTTAGACAGGGGGTTAGCTGAAGCTTTCTTT.